These T cell receptor beta chains were read from a single sample in a study of blood T cell repertoires in COVID-19. Some clones are missing from TCRdb's copy, which holds only in-frame ones; the method was immunoSEQ multiplex PCR. The sample gives 150,000 to 200,000 clones, over 80% of which show up once; 7.6% is in the top ten. The sample comprised peripheral blood. These receptor sequences come from a woman in her seventies with COVID-19, enrolled during active disease. CDR3s include the opening cysteine and the closing phenylalanine or tryptophan. Fields, in order: D gene, V gene, clone size, J gene, CDR3 DNA, CDR3 protein. D genes are given only for firm matches. Clone size, where shown, is once, few, many, or a class for clones that have expanded.

D: TRBD2; V: TRBV2; size: -; J: TRBJ2-7; DNA: TGTGCCAGCAAACCGGGACTAGCCCCCTACGAGCAGTACTTC; CDR3: CASKPGLAPYEQYF
D: TRBD2; V: TRBV3-1/TRBV3-2; size: -; J: TRBJ2-1; DNA: TGTGCCAGCAGCCCACAAAGACTAGCGAGGAATGAGCAGTTCTTC; CDR3: CASSPQRLARNEQFF
D: -; V: TRBV5-4; size: -; J: TRBJ1-2; DNA: TGTGCCAGCAGCCCCTTGGCTCAGGGGAACTATGGCTACACCTTC; CDR3: CASSPLAQGNYGYTF
D: -; V: TRBV7-2; size: -; J: TRBJ2-7; DNA: TGTGCCAGCAGCTTAATTCCAGGCTACGAGCAGTACTTC; CDR3: CASSLIPGYEQYF
D: TRBD1; V: TRBV6-2/TRBV6-3; size: -; J: TRBJ2-5; DNA: TGTGCCAGCAGTCCGGGACAGACCTTGGAGACCCAGTACTTC; CDR3: CASSPGQTLETQYF
D: TRBD1; V: TRBV6-1; size: -; J: TRBJ2-6; DNA: TGTGCCAGCAGTGTGCGGACAGGGGGCCTGTCTGGGGCCAACGTCCTGACTTTC; CDR3: CASSVRTGGLSGANVLTF
D: TRBD2; V: TRBV19; size: -; J: TRBJ2-1; DNA: TGTGCCAGTAGTATAATTTGGGCGGGAGGTGGTACGCACAATGAGCAGTTCTTC; CDR3: CASSIIWAGGGTHNEQFF
D: -; V: TRBV7-2; size: -; J: TRBJ1-1; DNA: TGTGCCAGCAGCCCAGGGACATACACTGAAGCTTTCTTT; CDR3: CASSPGTYTEAFF
D: -; V: TRBV20-1; size: once; J: TRBJ1-1; DNA: TGCAGTGCTAGTCCTCAGAAACCCACTGAAGCTTTCTTT; CDR3: CSASPQKPTEAFF
D: -; V: TRBV12-3/TRBV12-4; size: -; J: TRBJ2-1; DNA: TGTGCCAGCAGATCCAGGGGTGAGCAGTTCTTC; CDR3: CASRSRGEQFF
D: -; V: TRBV7-2; size: -; J: TRBJ2-3; DNA: TGTGCCAGCAGCGCTCGCACTAGCCCCCTTGGTGGGATCGAGCAGTATTTT; CDR3: CASSARTSPLGGIEQYF
D: -; V: TRBV14; size: -; J: TRBJ2-3; DNA: TGTGCCAGCAGCCAAGCAGGGGTGATAGATACGCAGTATTTT; CDR3: CASSQAGVIDTQYF
D: -; V: TRBV27; size: once; J: TRBJ1-2; DNA: TGTGCCAGCAGAGTCGTCGGGACTTACTATGGCTACACCTTC; CDR3: CASRVVGTYYGYTF
D: TRBD1; V: TRBV3-1/TRBV3-2; size: -; J: TRBJ2-7; DNA: TGTGCCAGCAGCCAAGGGAAGGGACAGGACACCTACGAGCAGTACTTC; CDR3: CASSQGKGQDTYEQYF
D: -; V: TRBV2; size: once; J: TRBJ2-7; DNA: TGTGCCAGCAGAGGTCAGGGTGAAGAGCAGTACTTC; CDR3: CASRGQGEEQYF
D: -; V: TRBV19; size: -; J: TRBJ1-2; DNA: TGTGCCAGTAGTATGAGCGGGGACTATGGCTACACCTTC; CDR3: CASSMSGDYGYTF
D: -; V: TRBV4-1; size: -; J: TRBJ1-2; DNA: TGCGCCAGCAGCTACGGGAATGGAGCTAACTATGGCTACACCTTC; CDR3: CASSYGNGANYGYTF
D: -; V: TRBV11-3; size: -; J: TRBJ2-7; DNA: TGTGCCAGCAGCTTATTAATCAACGACAGGCAACCTTACGAGCAGTACTTC; CDR3: CASSLLINDRQPYEQYF
D: -; V: TRBV2; size: -; J: TRBJ1-4; DNA: TGTGCCAGCAGTGTAAGGGGGAGTGAAAAACTGTTTTTT; CDR3: CASSVRGSEKLFF
D: -; V: TRBV28; size: -; J: TRBJ1-5; DNA: TGTGCCAGCAGGCCTGCGAGTGTGGGCAATCAGCCCCAGCATTTT; CDR3: CASRPASVGNQPQHF
D: -; V: TRBV27; size: -; J: TRBJ2-3; DNA: TGTGCCAGCAGCTGGGGGCAGGGGACAGATACGCAGTATTTT; CDR3: CASSWGQGTDTQYF
D: TRBD2; V: TRBV25-1; size: once; J: TRBJ2-7; DNA: TGTGCCAGCAGTGATCCGCGGGAGTCCCACGAGCAGTACTTC; CDR3: CASSDPRESHEQYF
D: TRBD2; V: TRBV24-1; size: -; J: TRBJ2-7; DNA: TGTGCCACCAGTGATTGGACCGGGACTAGCGGAACCTACGAGCAGTACTTC; CDR3: CATSDWTGTSGTYEQYF
D: TRBD1; V: TRBV5-1; size: -; J: TRBJ2-5; DNA: TGCGCCAGCAGCTTGAAGACAGGGCTGGGTAAAGAGACCCAGTACTTC; CDR3: CASSLKTGLGKETQYF
D: -; V: TRBV30; size: -; J: TRBJ2-1; DNA: TGTGCCTGGTCTGAGGCCATTGAGCAGTTCTTC; CDR3: CAWSEAIEQFF
D: -; V: TRBV19; size: -; J: TRBJ1-1; DNA: TGTGCCAGTAGGCGGGACGGCATAGGGGAAGCTTTCTTT; CDR3: CASRRDGIGEAFF
D: TRBD2; V: TRBV4-2; size: -; J: TRBJ2-4; DNA: TGTGCCAGCAGCCAAGACGCCCCTAGCGGACAAATTACCGTGCGGACCGCAAACATTCAGTACTTC; CDR3: CASSQDAPSGQITVRTANIQYF
D: TRBD2; V: TRBV4-2; size: -; J: TRBJ2-2; DNA: TGTGCCAGCAGCCGCGCGGTCCGACTAGCGGGAGGGTCGAACACCGGGGAGCTGTTTTTT; CDR3: CASSRAVRLAGGSNTGELFF
D: TRBD1; V: TRBV30; size: -; J: TRBJ1-6; DNA: TGTGCCCAATCCGGACAGGGGAGTCGGTCACCCCTCCACTTT; CDR3: CAQSGQGSRSPLHF
D: -; V: TRBV9; size: -; J: TRBJ2-1; DNA: TGTGCCAGCAGCGTAGGGGGAGGTGAGCAGTTCTTC; CDR3: CASSVGGGEQFF
D: -; V: TRBV27; size: -; J: TRBJ1-3; DNA: TGTGCCAGCAGTCTCAGCTCTGGAAACACCATATATTTT; CDR3: CASSLSSGNTIYF
D: -; V: TRBV4-3; size: -; J: TRBJ2-5; DNA: TGCGCCAGCAGCCAGGCCTATGGGGGGAGGGAGACCCAGTACTTC; CDR3: CASSQAYGGRETQYF
D: -; V: TRBV7-8; size: once; J: TRBJ2-5; DNA: TGTGCCAGCAGCCGAGGAGCGTTGGAGACCCAGTACTTC; CDR3: CASSRGALETQYF
D: TRBD2; V: TRBV2; size: -; J: TRBJ2-1; DNA: TGTGCCAGCAGGGCCTTTAGCGGGAGGGCCAATGAGCAGTTCTTC; CDR3: CASRAFSGRANEQFF
D: -; V: TRBV24-1; size: once; J: TRBJ2-1; DNA: TGTGCCACCAGTTCGGCTAGCCTCCCGAATGAGCAGTTCTTC; CDR3: CATSSASLPNEQFF
D: -; V: TRBV19; size: -; J: TRBJ2-3; DNA: TGTGCCAGTGCAAGACAGGCCCTAGATACGCAGTATTTT; CDR3: CASARQALDTQYF
D: TRBD2; V: TRBV9; size: -; J: TRBJ2-2; DNA: TGTGCCAGCAGCGTAGACCCTAGCGGGAGGGCCAACACCGGGGAGCTGTTTTTT; CDR3: CASSVDPSGRANTGELFF
D: TRBD1; V: TRBV6-5; size: -; J: TRBJ1-3; DNA: TGTGCCAGCACCCGGGACAGGGCATTGGGAAACACCATATATTTT; CDR3: CASTRDRALGNTIYF
D: -; V: TRBV28; size: -; J: TRBJ1-5; DNA: TGTGCCAGCAGTTCCATCCGGGCCGGGGGGGGCCAGCCCCAGCATTTT; CDR3: CASSSIRAGGGQPQHF
D: TRBD1; V: TRBV5-1; size: -; J: TRBJ2-5; DNA: TGCGCCAGCCAAAGACAGGGGGAGGCAGAGACCCAGTACTTC; CDR3: CASQRQGEAETQYF
D: TRBD1; V: TRBV5-1; size: -; J: TRBJ2-1; DNA: TGCGCCAGCAGCTCAGGGACAGGCGACTCCTACAATGAGCAGTTCTTC; CDR3: CASSSGTGDSYNEQFF
D: TRBD1; V: TRBV18; size: -; J: TRBJ1-4; DNA: TGTGCCAGCTCACCCTACAGGGGGTCTAATGAAAAACTGTTTTTT; CDR3: CASSPYRGSNEKLFF
D: -; V: TRBV6-4; size: -; J: TRBJ2-6; DNA: TGTGCCAGCAGTGACTCTGCAGGGGCCGGCTCTGGGGCCAACGTCCTGACTTTC; CDR3: CASSDSAGAGSGANVLTF
D: TRBD2; V: TRBV28; size: -; J: TRBJ2-2; DNA: TGTGCCACTATGAGCGGGAGCAACACCGGGGAGCTGTTTTTT; CDR3: CATMSGSNTGELFF
D: -; V: TRBV11-3; size: once; J: TRBJ2-1; DNA: TGTGCCCCCCGGGAGGGGGCGTGTTACAATGAGCAGTTCTTC; CDR3: CAPREGACYNEQFF
D: -; V: TRBV9; size: -; J: TRBJ2-3; DNA: TGTGCCAGCAGCCCCCCGGGGGGCCGCACAGATACGCAGTATTTT; CDR3: CASSPPGGRTDTQYF
D: TRBD1; V: TRBV11-2; size: few; J: TRBJ2-3; DNA: TGTGCCAGCAGCCCCGCGTCGGGACAGGTGACCTCTCCGCAGTATTTT; CDR3: CASSPASGQVTSPQYF
D: -; V: TRBV28; size: once; J: TRBJ1-5; DNA: TGTGCCAGCAGAACAACAGGGTTTGATAGCGTTCAGCCCCAGCATTTT; CDR3: CASRTTGFDSVQPQHF
D: TRBD1; V: TRBV9; size: -; J: TRBJ2-1; DNA: TGTGCCAGCAGCGCCGGACAGGGGGCTGAATATGAGCAGTTCTTC; CDR3: CASSAGQGAEYEQFF
D: -; V: TRBV28; size: few; J: TRBJ2-5; DNA: TGTGCCAGCACCCGAGAAAGCGCCCTTCAAGAGACCCAGTACTTC; CDR3: CASTRESALQETQYF
D: TRBD2; V: TRBV5-3; size: few; J: TRBJ2-1; DNA: TGTGCCAGAAGCTCTGCTAGCGGGAGAGAGCGTGGGAACAATGAGCAGTTCTTC; CDR3: CARSSASGRERGNNEQFF
D: TRBD1; V: TRBV5-1; size: -; J: TRBJ2-5; DNA: TGCGCCAGCAGCTTGGGACAGGGAATCCTTCAAGAGACCCAGTACTTC; CDR3: CASSLGQGILQETQYF
D: -; V: TRBV10-3; size: once; J: TRBJ2-2; DNA: TGTGCCATCAAGTCGACAGGCACACCGAACACCGGGGAGCTGTTTTTT; CDR3: CAIKSTGTPNTGELFF
D: -; V: TRBV28; size: few; J: TRBJ2-7; DNA: TGTGCCAGCAGTATCCGCCCGAACAACTACGAGCAGTACTTC; CDR3: CASSIRPNNYEQYF